The clone carrying this T cell receptor beta chain was counted once. Its target is not known. One end of the junction does not line up with germline, which may come from a read error. The source of the sample is a study of cytomegalovirus exposure and HLA in healthy donors. The CDR3 spans 15 residues. Germline CDR1 is SGHNT and CDR2 is YENEEA. PCR involved 60 Vbeta and 13 Jbeta primers. Profiling relied on immunoSEQ multiplex PCR, and the TCRdb table lists in-frame clones only, not all of them. This table holds 110,000 or so clones, 70% to 85% found once. General study points: Among the sequence variants, a highly shared cluster was likely an artifact of sequencing. In an earlier analysis, productive rearrangement rates for most beta V segments clustered near 87% or 30%. Upon later analysis, HLA-associated TCR beta chains proved more clonally expanded than other, equally common chains.

This receptor was obtained from a woman in her late teens or twenties in good health and CMV-seronegative. The chain couples TRBV11-3 to TRBJ2-3; 10 bases match TRBD2. The sequenced sample consisted of PBMCs. CDR3 DNA sequence: TGTGCCAGCAGTTTAGCGGGAGGCATCACAGATACGCAGTATTTT. This encodes CASSLAGGITDTQYF. The variable domain in full, completed from reference TRBV11-3 and TRBJ2-3, reads EAGVVQSPRYKIIEKKQPVAFWCNPISGHNTLYWYLQNLGQGPELLIRYENEEAVDDSQLPKDRFSAERLKGVDSTLKIQPAELGDSAVYLCASSLAGGITDTQYFGPGTRLTVL.